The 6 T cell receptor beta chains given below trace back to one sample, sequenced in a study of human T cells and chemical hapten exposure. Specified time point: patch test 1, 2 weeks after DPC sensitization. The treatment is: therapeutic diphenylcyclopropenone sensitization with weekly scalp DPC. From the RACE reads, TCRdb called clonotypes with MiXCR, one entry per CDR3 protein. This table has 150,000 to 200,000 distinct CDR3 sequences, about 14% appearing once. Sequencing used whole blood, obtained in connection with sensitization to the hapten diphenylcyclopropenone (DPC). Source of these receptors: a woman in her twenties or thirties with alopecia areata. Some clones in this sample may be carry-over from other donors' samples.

CDR3 bases: TGTGCCAGCAGTGACTGGACTGCTCGGGCGCAGTATTTT. Its translation is CASSDWTARAQYF. The chain has TRBV6-2 or TRBV6-3 and TRBJ2-3; tentative D call: TRBD2 (5 bases). V was shortened by 5 bases and J by 10 bases, with 16 bases between the two germline ends. The CDR3 extends over 13 amino acids. Germline CDR1 is MNHEY and CDR2 is SVGEGT.

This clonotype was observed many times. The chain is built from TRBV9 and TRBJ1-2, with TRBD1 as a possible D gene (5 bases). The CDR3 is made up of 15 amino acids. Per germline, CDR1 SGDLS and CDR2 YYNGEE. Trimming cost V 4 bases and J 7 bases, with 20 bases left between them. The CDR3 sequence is CASSPGGDRGGGYTF. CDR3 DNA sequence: TGTGCCAGCAGCCCCGGGGGGGATAGGGGCGGTGGCTACACCTTC.

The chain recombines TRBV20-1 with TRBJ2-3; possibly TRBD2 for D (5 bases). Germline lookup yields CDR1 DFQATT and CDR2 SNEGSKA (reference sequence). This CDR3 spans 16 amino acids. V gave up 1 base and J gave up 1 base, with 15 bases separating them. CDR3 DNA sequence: TGCAGTGCTAGAGGGGGTCGAGGGATGGGCACAGATACGCAGTATTTT. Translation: CSARGGRGMGTDTQYF.

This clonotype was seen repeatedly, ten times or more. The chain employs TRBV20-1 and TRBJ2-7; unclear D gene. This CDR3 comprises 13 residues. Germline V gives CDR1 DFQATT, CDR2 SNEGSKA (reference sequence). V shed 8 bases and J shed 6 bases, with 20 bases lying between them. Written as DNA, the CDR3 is TGCAGTCTCGCCGGTACGGTCTTGGGCGAGCAGTACTTC. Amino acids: CSLAGTVLGEQYF.

CDR3 sequence reads: CASSLGPGEAFF. CDR3 coding DNA: TGTGCCAGCAGCTTAGGTCCAGGGGAAGCTTTCTTT. The chain joins TRBV11-2 to TRBJ1-1; perhaps TRBD1 as D (5 bases). This CDR3 has 12 residues. Germline-derived CDR1 and CDR2 are SGHAT and FQNNGV. V lost 1 base and J lost 8, with 8 bases in between.

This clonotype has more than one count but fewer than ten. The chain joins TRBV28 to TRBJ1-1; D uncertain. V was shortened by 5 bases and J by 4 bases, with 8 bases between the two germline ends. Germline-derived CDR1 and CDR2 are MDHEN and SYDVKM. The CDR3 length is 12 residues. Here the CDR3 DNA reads TGTGCCAGCAGTATACAGAGCACTGAAGCTTTCTTT. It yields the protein CASSIQSTEAFF.